What follows describes a single T cell receptor (beta chain). The CDR3 length is 17 residues. Trimming removed 5 bases from V and 5 bases from J; junction bases left unmatched: 16. Germline V gene lookup returns CDR1 SGHVS and CDR2 FNYEAQ. This sample stems from a study of blood T cell repertoires in COVID-19. For the study at large: Donors in the United States, Italy and Spain gave samples during acute or convalescent COVID-19. PBMCs, B-cell-depleted T cells, or T cells provided the cDNA or gDNA that made up the material.

In the original analysis: The assay estimated nucleated cells by amplifying reference gene primers. Profiled with immunoSEQ multiplex PCR; TCRdb holds only in-frame clones, not every one. That table is the source of V, J and clone size, and D and trimming were worked out from the DNA. Among more than 150,000 clones listed, approximately 87% were seen once. The receptor comes from a man between 65 and 79 years old with active or convalescent COVID-19. The rearrangement joins TRBV7-6 to TRBJ2-5; 8 nucleotides match TRBD1. Sequenced: peripheral blood. In DNA form, the CDR3 reads TGTGCCAGCAGCCTCCAGCCACAGACAGGGGCGAGCGAGACCCAGTACTTC. Translation gives CASSLQPQTGASETQYF.